The clone carrying this T cell receptor beta chain was found a few times. As yet, its antigen is unknown. Relative to the germline gene, one junction end is altered; a read error may explain this. Some clones are missing from TCRdb's copy, which holds only in-frame ones; the method was immunoSEQ multiplex PCR. The repertoire holds 2,000 to 3,000 clones, with roughly three fifths as singletons. The CDR3 spans 14 residues. Germline V gene lookup returns CDR1 SSHAT and CDR2 FNYEAQ (reference sequence). The data are from a study of coeliac disease. About the research overall: Coeliac patients had newly diagnosed active disease, refractory type I disease, or gluten-free diet control. Broader study findings: Lower clonality than controls marked TRB and TRG repertoires from active celiac intraepithelial and lamina propria samples.

This receptor was identified in a woman aged 70-85 years with celiac disease on a gluten-free diet. Input material: lamina propria lymphocytes from the gut. This chain uses TRBV7-7 with TRBJ2-2; D call uncertain. The DNA for the CDR3 is TGTGCTAGCAGCTTACGAGGAAACACCGGGGAGCTGTTTTTT. Translating gives CASSLRGNTGELFF.